The 7 T cell receptor beta chains listed next were all sequenced from one sample in a study of T cell responses to AZD1222 COVID-19 vaccine. TCRdb's table, derived via immunoSEQ multiplex PCR, lists solely in-frame clones and lacks some. Of roughly 99,000 clones in the sample, about 90% are singletons; the top ten hold 6.2%. This specimen consisted of peripheral blood, obtained 28 days after the second AZD1222 dose. These receptors came from an adult who received the AZD1222 COVID-19 vaccine.

CDR3 in amino acids: CASSFGYYEQYF. In DNA form, the CDR3 reads TGTGCCAGCAGCTTCGGGTACTACGAGCAGTACTTC. This chain links TRBV5-6 with TRBJ2-7; D is uncertain. Looked up from germline, CDR1 is SGHDT and CDR2 is YYEEEE. The CDR3 has 12 amino acids. V was pared by 2 bases and J by 3 bases, with 6 bases between.

The rearrangement uses TRBV7-9 and TRBJ2-2; D possibly corresponds to TRBD2 (6 bases). This CDR3 region has 14 residues. With 6 bases removed from V and 2 bases from J, the gap between germline ends came to 10 bases. Germline CDR1 reads SEHNR; CDR2 reads FQNEAQ (reference sequence). The DNA for the CDR3 is TGTGCCAGCAGAGAGCGGGTAAACACCGGGGAGCTGTTTTTT. Its protein is CASRERVNTGELFF.

The chain is built from TRBV4-2 and TRBJ2-7, with 11 bases identical to TRBD2. CDR1 is LGHNA and CDR2 is YNFKEQ in the germline V gene. V lost 0 bases to trimming and J lost 4 bases; unmatched junction nucleotides: 20. This CDR3 has 21 amino acids. CDR3 sequence reads: CASSQDPRATSGGYWFYEQYF. Here the CDR3 DNA reads TGTGCCAGCAGCCAAGATCCTAGGGCCACTAGCGGGGGCTACTGGTTTTACGAGCAGTACTTC.

The chain has TRBV28 and TRBJ2-7; 9 nucleotides align to TRBD1. The germline V gene has CDR1 MDHEN and CDR2 SYDVKM. The CDR3 consists of 15 residues. With 6 bases clipped from V and 5 bases from J, the junction kept 11 bases outside the gene matches. CDR3 DNA sequence: TGTGCCAGCAGCGGGGGCAGGGACAGGGTCCACGAGCAGTACTTC. Translated: CASSGGRDRVHEQYF. The full variable domain, with the rest looked up from reference TRBV28 and TRBJ2-7, is DVKVTQSSRYLVKRTGEKVFLECVQDMDHENMFWYRQDPGLGLRLIYFSYDVKMKEKGDIPEGYSVSREKKERFSLILESASTNQTSMYLCASSGGRDRVHEQYFGPGTRLTVT.

V and J are TRBV30 and TRBJ1-5, with a weak D call TRBD1 (5 bases). Germline V gene data show CDR1 as GTSNPN and CDR2 as SVGIG (reference sequence). Trimming shortened V by 2 bases and J by 1 base, and 9 bases separated the two germline ends. This CDR3 region has 14 residues. As DNA, the CDR3 is TGTGCCTGGAGTAAGGGACCCAGCAATCAGCCCCAGCATTTT. Translated, it gives CAWSKGPSNQPQHF. The whole variable domain, remainder taken from reference TRBV30 and TRBJ1-5, is SQTIHQWPATLVQPVGSPLSLECTVEGTSNPNLYWYRQAAGRGLQLLFYSVGIGQISSEVPQNLSASRPQDRQFILSSKKLLLSDSGFYLCAWSKGPSNQPQHFGDGTRLSIL.

This rearrangement joins TRBV6-5 to TRBJ2-2; 7 positions agree with TRBD1. CDR1 is MNHEY and CDR2 is SVGAGI in the germline V gene. J lost 7 bases, V lost 8 bases, and 4 bases had no gene match. This CDR3 is built from 12 residues. CDR3 DNA: TGTGCCAGCGAGGGGGCAGTCGGGGAGCTGTTTTTT. Translating it yields CASEGAVGELFF.

The rearrangement uses TRBV3-1 (or the pseudogene TRBV3-2) and TRBJ2-1, with D possibly TRBD1 on 6 matching bases. From germline, CDR1 is LGHDT and CDR2 YNNKEL (reference sequence). The CDR3 covers 11 residues. V gave up 5 bases and J gave up 9 bases, with 8 bases separating them. In DNA, the CDR3 is TGTGCCAGCAGCTTACAGGGTGAGCAGTTCTTC. Its protein product is CASSLQGEQFF.